These 20 T cell receptor beta chains came from one sample sequenced in a study of shared clonotypes between healthy human individuals. Profiled with immunoSEQ multiplex PCR; TCRdb holds only in-frame clones, not every one. The sample lists over a million clones, 70% to 80% occurring once. Input material: memory CD4+ T cells from PBMCs. The subset here: CD45RA-negative fraction. These receptors all stem from a man younger than 30 in good health. Some clones in this sample may be carry-over from other donors' samples.

V gene TRBV2 combines with J gene TRBJ1-1; TRBD1 might be the D (6 bases). V lost 8 bases and J lost 1, with 11 bases in between. Germline CDR1 and CDR2: SNHLY and FYNNEI. The CDR3 totals 13 residues. CDR3 bases: TGTGCCAGCGAGGGGGAAGCGAACACTGAAGCTTTCTTT. This gives the protein CASEGEANTEAFF.

The rearrangement links TRBV5-1 to TRBJ2-7, with 11 bases lining up with TRBD1. CDR3 size: 15 residues. Germline-derived CDR1 and CDR2 are SGHRS and YFSETQ. The junction had 8 bases not matched to a gene; V was cut back by 5 bases and J by 4 bases. The CDR3 region has the DNA TGCGCCAGCAGAGAGTCCGGGACAGGGGGATACGAGCAGTACTTC. It translates to CASRESGTGGYEQYF.

The V call is TRBV2, the J call TRBJ1-5; TRBD1 agrees at 10 bases. With V trimmed by 4 bases and J by 6 bases, 3 bases remained unmatched. Germline CDR1 is SNHLY and CDR2 is FYNNEI. CDR3 length equals 14 residues. The CDR3 loop is CASSGQGAGQPQHF. CDR3 bases: TGTGCCAGCAGTGGACAGGGGGCGGGTCAGCCCCAGCATTTT.

This clone showed up just once. The CDR3 here is CASRPALGGEAGAPEEQFF. CDR3 in DNA: TGTGCCAGCAGACCCGCCCTGGGGGGGGAAGCGGGAGCCCCCGAAGAGCAGTTCTTC. The chain employs TRBV11-1 and TRBJ2-1, with TRBD2 identical over 8 bases. This CDR3 has 19 residues. The V gene's germline CDR1 is SGHAT and CDR2 FQDESV (reference sequence). Losses at the gene ends were 6 bases for V and 10 bases for J; bases not matched to a gene: 26.

With regard to this clone: A much larger clone differs by one base, so this may be a read error. The same CDR3 is also encoded by other DNA sequences in this sample. The rearrangement uses TRBV2 and TRBJ2-7; D not certain. V was trimmed by 6 bases and J by 4 bases, leaving 7 bases between them. The CDR3 spans 11 residues. Germline V gene lookup returns CDR1 SNHLY and CDR2 FYNNEI. The CDR3 region is CASSSGYEQYF. CDR3 bases: TGTGCCAGCAGCTCAGGTTACGAGCAGTACTTC. Full variable domain (remainder filled in from reference TRBV2 and TRBJ2-7): EPEVTQTPSHQVTQMGQEVILRCVPISNHLYFYWYRQILGQKVEFLVSFYNNEISEKSEIFDDQFSVERPDGSNFTLKIRSTKLEDSAMYFCASSSGYEQYFGPGTRLTVT.

This chain links TRBV6-5 with TRBJ2-7; TRBD2 matches 8 bases. In germline, CDR1 is MNHEY, CDR2 SVGAGI. With 1 base clipped from V and 1 base from J, the junction kept 3 bases outside the gene matches. This CDR3 is built from 15 residues. The DNA for the CDR3 is TGTGCCAGCAGTTACTTGACGGGAGGGTCCTACGAGCAGTACTTC. Its translation is CASSYLTGGSYEQYF.

This chain connects TRBV28 to TRBJ1-5; D is unclear. Germline V CDR1 and CDR2: MDHEN, SYDVKM. This CDR3 has 15 residues. V was pared by 4 bases and J by 4 bases, with 14 bases between. CDR3 protein: CASSYPGGENQPQHF. The CDR3 DNA sequence: TGTGCCAGCAGTTACCCTGGCGGGGAGAATCAGCCCCAGCATTTT.

The gene calls are TRBV5-4 and TRBJ2-1; 15 bases align to TRBD2. This CDR3 is 20 amino acids long. Germline V CDR1 and CDR2: SGHNT, YYREEE (reference sequence). V trimming: 4 bases; J trimming: 5 bases; junction bases outside the gene matches: 16. The CDR3 protein is CASSPYGTSGRSPRNNEQFF. DNA for the CDR3: TGTGCCAGCAGCCCCTATGGGACTAGCGGGAGGAGTCCCCGGAACAATGAGCAGTTCTTC.

V and J are TRBV7-9 and TRBJ2-1, with 8 nucleotides matching TRBD2. The ends lost 5 bases at V and 10 bases at J; junction bases unmatched: 4. From germline, CDR1 is SEHNR and CDR2 FQNEAQ (reference sequence). CDR3 length equals 12 residues. The CDR3 spells CASSHSGTEQFF. In DNA, the CDR3 is TGTGCCAGCAGCCATAGCGGGACCGAGCAGTTCTTC.

About this clone itself: The sample carries other DNA sequences with the same CDR3. The chain combines TRBV5-1 with TRBJ1-2; D uncertain. CDR1 is SGHRS, CDR2 YFSETQ, per germline. The CDR3 has 12 amino acids. V gave up 0 bases and J gave up 2 bases, with 2 bases separating them. The CDR3 here is CASSLGNYGYTF. The CDR3 DNA sequence: TGCGCCAGCAGCTTGGGAAACTATGGCTACACCTTC.

This rearrangement joins TRBV9 to TRBJ2-1, with TRBD1 as a possible D gene (5 bases). The V and J ends lost 3 bases and 15 bases respectively, with 19 bases between them. The CDR3 has 13 residues. Germline V gene sequence: CDR1 SGDLS, CDR2 YYNGEE. CDR3 sequence reads: CASSAAAGLSPFF. CDR3 DNA: TGTGCCAGCAGCGCCGCCGCAGGGTTGTCCCCGTTCTTC.

The V and J genes are TRBV2 and TRBJ1-1, with TRBD1 matching over 7 bases. Germline lookup yields CDR1 SNHLY and CDR2 FYNNEI. The CDR3 has 13 amino acids. With 7 bases clipped from V and 1 base from J, the junction kept 3 bases outside the gene matches. The chain's CDR3 is CASKGQPNTEAFF. Written as DNA, the CDR3 is TGTGCCAGCAAGGGACAGCCGAACACTGAAGCTTTCTTT.

The chain couples TRBV7-3 to TRBJ2-3; D possibly corresponds to TRBD1 (6 bases). Trimming cost V 5 bases and J 3 bases, with 9 bases left between them. Per the germline V gene, CDR1 is SGHTA and CDR2 is FQGTGA. This CDR3 is built from 13 residues. Here the CDR3 reads CASSPGTTDTQYF. The CDR3 DNA sequence: TGTGCCAGCAGCCCAGGGACAACAGATACGCAGTATTTT.

The sample holds many counts of this clone. The chain has TRBV7-2 and TRBJ2-3, with 10 bases fitting TRBD1. The germline V gene encodes CDR1 SGHTA and CDR2 FQGNSA. CDR3 length: 15 residues. After removal of 5 bases from V and 5 bases from J, the junction contained 7 bases not matched to a gene. CDR3 sequence reads: CASSITGTGEDTQYF. DNA for the CDR3: TGTGCCAGCAGCATAACCGGGACAGGGGAAGATACGCAGTATTTT. Full variable domain (remainder filled in from reference TRBV7-2 and TRBJ2-3): GAGVSQSPSNKVTEKGKDVELRCDPISGHTALYWYRQSLGQGLEFLIYFQGNSAPDKSGLPSDRFSAERTGGSVSTLTIQRTQQEDSAVYLCASSITGTGEDTQYFGPGTRLTVL.

This chain connects TRBV4-2 to TRBJ2-5; 7 positions match TRBD2. V trimming: 0 bases; J trimming: 5 bases; junction bases outside the gene matches: 12. The CDR3 sequence is 17 residues long. CDR1 and CDR2 (germline): LGHNA, YNFKEQ. The CDR3 nucleotides are TGTGCCAGCAGCCAAGATTGGGGGGGTAGTTCTGGGGAGACCCAGTACTTC. Its protein product is CASSQDWGGSSGETQYF.

This chain's CDR3 is CASSSKDSFGEQYF. DNA of the CDR3: TGTGCCAGCAGCTCGAAGGACTCGTTTGGCGAGCAGTACTTC. This chain uses TRBV5-4 with TRBJ2-7; D might be TRBD2 (5 bases). This CDR3 region has 14 residues. Trimming shortened V by 3 bases and J by 6 bases, and 16 bases separated the two germline ends. CDR1 and CDR2 from the germline V gene are SGHNT and YYREEE (reference sequence).

J is TRBJ2-7 and V is TRBV28; TRBD1 or TRBD2 may be the D gene (6 bases each). The CDR3 spans 15 residues. The V gene's germline CDR1 is MDHEN and CDR2 SYDVKM. Trimming removed 3 bases from V and 6 bases from J, with 18 bases in between. CDR3 region: CASSLVWGGGREQYF. CDR3 DNA: TGTGCCAGCAGTTTGGTGTGGGGTGGGGGGCGCGAGCAGTACTTC.

As regards this clone: Other nucleotide sequences from this sample produce the same CDR3. V gene TRBV18 combines with J gene TRBJ2-5, with TRBD1 as a possible D gene (6 bases). CDR1 is KGHSH, CDR2 LQKENI, per germline. The germline V and J ends were trimmed by 1 base and 0 bases, with 6 bases remaining between them. The CDR3 extends over 14 amino acids. The CDR3 reads CASSPRTDQETQYF. CDR3 DNA sequence: TGTGCCAGCTCACCACGGACAGACCAAGAGACCCAGTACTTC.

The V and J genes are TRBV4-2 and TRBJ1-4, with 7 positions matching TRBD1. There are 15 residues in the CDR3. CDR1 is LGHNA, CDR2 YNFKEQ, per germline. Trimming cost V 4 bases and J 5 bases; bases outside gene matches: 7. CDR3 sequence (DNA): TGTGCCAGCAGCCCCCCGGACAGGATCAATGAAAAACTGTTTTTT. This encodes CASSPPDRINEKLFF.

V gene TRBV5-1 combines with J gene TRBJ1-2; weak D call: TRBD1 (6 bases). Germline V gives CDR1 SGHRS, CDR2 YFSETQ. The CDR3 is made up of 16 amino acids. Trimming pared 0 bases from V and 0 bases from J, leaving 12 bases between. CDR3 bases: TGCGCCAGCAGCTTGGGGACGGACAGAGCTAACTATGGCTACACCTTC. This gives the protein CASSLGTDRANYGYTF.